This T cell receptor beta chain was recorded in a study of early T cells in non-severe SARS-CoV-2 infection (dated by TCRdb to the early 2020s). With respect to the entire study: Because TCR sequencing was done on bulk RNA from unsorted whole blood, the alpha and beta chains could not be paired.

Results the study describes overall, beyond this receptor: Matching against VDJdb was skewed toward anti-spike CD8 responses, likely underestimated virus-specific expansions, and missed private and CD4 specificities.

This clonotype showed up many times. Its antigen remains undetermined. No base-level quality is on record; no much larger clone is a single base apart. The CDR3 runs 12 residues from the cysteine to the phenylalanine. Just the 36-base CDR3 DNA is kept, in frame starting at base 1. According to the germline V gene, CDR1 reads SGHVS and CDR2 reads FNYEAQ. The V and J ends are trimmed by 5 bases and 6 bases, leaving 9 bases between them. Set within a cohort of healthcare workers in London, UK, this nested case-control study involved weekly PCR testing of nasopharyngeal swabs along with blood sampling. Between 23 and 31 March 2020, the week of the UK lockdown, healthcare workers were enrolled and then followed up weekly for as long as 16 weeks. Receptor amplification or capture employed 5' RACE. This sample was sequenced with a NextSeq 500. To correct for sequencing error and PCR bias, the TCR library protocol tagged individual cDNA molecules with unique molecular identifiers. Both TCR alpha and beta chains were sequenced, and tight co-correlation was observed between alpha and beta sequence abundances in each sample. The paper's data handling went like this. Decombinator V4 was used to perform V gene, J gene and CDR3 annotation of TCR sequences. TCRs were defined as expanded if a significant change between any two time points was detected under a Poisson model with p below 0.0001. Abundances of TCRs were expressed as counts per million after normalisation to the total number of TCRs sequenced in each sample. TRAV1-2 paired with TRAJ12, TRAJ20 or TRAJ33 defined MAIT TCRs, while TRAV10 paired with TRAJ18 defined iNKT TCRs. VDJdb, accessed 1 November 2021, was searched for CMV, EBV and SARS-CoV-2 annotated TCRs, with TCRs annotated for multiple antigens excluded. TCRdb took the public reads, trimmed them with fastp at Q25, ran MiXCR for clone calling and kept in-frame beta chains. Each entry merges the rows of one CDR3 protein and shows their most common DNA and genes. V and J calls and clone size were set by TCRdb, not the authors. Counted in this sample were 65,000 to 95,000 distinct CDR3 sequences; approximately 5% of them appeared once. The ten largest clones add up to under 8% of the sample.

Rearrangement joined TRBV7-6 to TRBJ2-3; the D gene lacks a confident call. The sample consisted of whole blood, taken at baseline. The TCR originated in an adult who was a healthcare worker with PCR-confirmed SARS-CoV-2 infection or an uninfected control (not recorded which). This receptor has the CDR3 CASSLAEDTQYF. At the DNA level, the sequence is TGTGCCAGCAGCCTTGCAGAGGATACGCAGTATTTT. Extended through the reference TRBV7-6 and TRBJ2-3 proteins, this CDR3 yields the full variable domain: GAGVSQSPRYKVTKRGQDVALRCDPISGHVSLYWYRQALGQGPEFLTYFNYEAQQDKSGLPNDRFSAERPEGSISTLTIQRTEQRDSAMYRCASSLAEDTQYFGPGTRLTVL.